The 9 T cell receptor beta chains below all came from one sample that was sequenced in a study of blood T cells in healthy people across ages. Combining a sample-barcoded 5' primer with a J-beta primer mix, a second PCR ran for roughly 7 to 12 cycles. TCRdb processed the 5' RACE reads anew with MiXCR; each CDR3 protein has one entry. The sample lists more than 600,000 distinct CDR3 sequences; roughly 25% were seen once. These sequences were also reported in another study, on T cells of mothers and their children.

The sequenced sample consisted of blood. All receptors derive from a boy aged 5 to 17 in good health.

V is TRBV7-8 and J is TRBJ2-2, with TRBD2 identical over 12 bases. Germline CDR1 reads SGHVS; CDR2 reads FQNEAQ. V shed 4 bases and J 7 bases; nucleotides not matched to a gene: 13. CDR3 length: 18 amino acids. CDR3 nucleotides: TGTGCCAGCAGCTCCCATATGACTAGCGGGAGACCCGGCGGGGAGCTGTTTTTT. Protein sequence: CASSSHMTSGRPGGELFF.

This clonotype was recorded a few times. V usage is TRBV12-3 or TRBV12-4 and J usage is TRBJ1-2; TRBD1 is a possible D gene (5 bases). The CDR3 runs 14 residues. With 1 base removed from V and 3 bases from J, the gap between germline ends came to 9 bases. CDR3 DNA sequence: TGTGCCAGCAGTTTAGGCAGGGCACACTATGGCTACACCTTC. Its protein product is CASSLGRAHYGYTF.

The chain joins TRBV12-3 or TRBV12-4 to TRBJ2-5, with 11 bases fitting TRBD2. This CDR3 is 15 amino acids long. The junction had 5 bases not matched to a gene; V was cut back by 6 bases and J by 2 bases. The CDR3 loop is CASRRSGGAQETQYF. DNA for the CDR3: TGTGCCAGCAGACGTAGCGGGGGGGCTCAAGAGACCCAGTACTTC.

The rearrangement joins TRBV7-2 to TRBJ2-5, with TRBD1 identical over 9 bases. J gave up 4 bases and V 5 bases, and 8 bases lay outside the gene matches. Germline assignment: CDR1 SGHTA and CDR2 FQGNSA. The CDR3 covers 15 residues. The CDR3 coding sequence is TGTGCCAGCAGCCCCGGGACAGGGATGAGAGAGACCCAGTACTTC. This gives the protein CASSPGTGMRETQYF.

This clonotype was detected only once. This chain links TRBV20-1 with TRBJ1-1; TRBD1 might be the D (5 bases). V was pared by 3 bases and J by 4 bases, with 12 bases between. Germline values: CDR1 DFQATT, CDR2 SNEGSKA (reference sequence). The CDR3 covers 13 residues. The CDR3 is CSARGPGTTEAFF. The CDR3 DNA is TGCAGTGCTAGGGGGCCCGGGACCACTGAAGCTTTCTTT.

This chain uses TRBV7-3 with TRBJ2-6; the D is unclear. This CDR3 is 15 amino acids long. Trimming shortened V by 1 base and J by 3 bases, and 7 bases separated the two germline ends. Germline CDR1 and CDR2: SGHTA and FQGTGA. CDR3 in amino acids: CASSLRVDGANVLTF. CDR3 DNA: TGTGCCAGCAGCTTAAGGGTAGATGGGGCCAACGTCCTGACTTTC.

The sample holds one count of this clonotype. The rearrangement joins TRBV12-3 or TRBV12-4 to TRBJ2-7; D is uncertain. The germline V and J ends were trimmed by 0 bases and 7 bases, with 13 bases remaining between them. CDR3 length: 14 amino acids. The DNA for the CDR3 is TGTGCCAGCAGTTTAGCGCTAACTGCGTGGGAGCAGTACTTC. This codes for CASSLALTAWEQYF.

The V gene is TRBV24-1, the J gene TRBJ1-1; 7 nucleotides line up with TRBD1. Germline loops: CDR1 KGHDR, CDR2 SFDVKD. There are 17 residues in the CDR3. V dropped 10 bases and J dropped 2; count of bases not matched to a gene: 18. CDR3 loop: CATSWGYRGSGNTEAFF. Written as DNA, the CDR3 is TGTGCCACTAGCTGGGGTTACAGGGGCTCCGGAAACACTGAAGCTTTCTTT.

The V call is TRBV7-3, the J call TRBJ2-4, with D perhaps given as TRBD1 or TRBD2 (5 bases each). The V end lost 0 bases, the J end lost 8 bases, and 8 bases lay between the germline ends. Germline V gene lookup returns CDR1 SGHTA and CDR2 FQGTGA. CDR3 length: 13 residues. CDR3 in amino acids: CASSLTRGDIQYF. As DNA, the CDR3 is TGTGCCAGCAGCTTAACCCGAGGGGACATTCAGTACTTC.